The 11 T cell receptor beta chains presented below share a single source sample, sequenced in a study of shared clonotypes between healthy human individuals. The table came from immunoSEQ multiplex PCR; TCRdb's copy has only in-frame clones and leaves some out. The sample has about 470,000 clones, roughly 83% seen once; the top ten hold about 13%. Sequenced sample: PBMCs. These receptors were collected from a woman in her 40s in good health. Some clones in this sample may be carry-over from other donors' samples.

This clone has at least ten counts. This chain links TRBV15 with TRBJ1-2, with a weak D call TRBD1 (6 bases). Trimming cost V 1 base and J 4 bases, with 16 bases left between them. CDR3 size: 16 residues. Per the germline V gene, CDR1 is LNHNV and CDR2 is YYDKDF (reference sequence). The CDR3 sequence: CATSRVGDIEAYGYTF. In DNA form, the CDR3 reads TGTGCCACCAGCAGAGTAGGGGACATCGAGGCCTATGGCTACACCTTC.

The chain employs TRBV6-1 and TRBJ1-5; 12 bases are a match to TRBD1. This CDR3 has 14 residues. Germline trimming cut 6 bases from V and 6 bases from J; bases unmatched to any gene: 3. Germline loops: CDR1 MNHNS, CDR2 SASEGT. The CDR3 reads CASRGQGAVQPQHF. The CDR3 coding sequence is TGTGCCAGCAGGGGACAGGGGGCGGTTCAGCCCCAGCATTTT.

This chain joins TRBV9 and TRBJ2-6; D is perhaps TRBD1 (5 bases). This CDR3 spans 16 amino acids. CDR1 and CDR2 (germline): SGDLS, YYNGEE. Trimming cost V 2 bases and J 0 bases, with 9 bases left between them. The CDR3 DNA is TGTGCCAGCAGCGTTGGACACGTCTCTGGGGCCAACGTCCTGACTTTC. This gives the protein CASSVGHVSGANVLTF.

The chain combines TRBV2 with TRBJ2-1; TRBD1 matches at 11 bases. Germline assignment: CDR1 SNHLY and CDR2 FYNNEI. The CDR3 is made up of 14 amino acids. The ends lost 4 bases at V and 6 bases at J; junction bases unmatched: 2. This CDR3 reads CASSVGQGVNEQFF. The CDR3 region has the DNA TGTGCCAGCAGTGTGGGACAGGGGGTCAATGAGCAGTTCTTC.

The chain couples TRBV7-2 to TRBJ1-1; D is uncertain. Germline V lookup: CDR1 SGHTA, CDR2 FQGNSA. V lost 1 base and J 7 bases, leaving 7 bases between the germline ends. The CDR3 is made up of 12 amino acids. CDR3 sequence reads: CASSLGSVEAFF. The CDR3 DNA reads as TGTGCCAGCAGCTTAGGGTCGGTTGAAGCTTTCTTT. The full variable domain, completed using reference TRBV7-2 and TRBJ1-1, is GAGVSQSPSNKVTEKGKDVELRCDPISGHTALYWYRQSLGQGLEFLIYFQGNSAPDKSGLPSDRFSAERTGGSVSTLTIQRTQQEDSAVYLCASSLGSVEAFFGQGTRLTVV.

J is TRBJ2-3 and V is TRBV7-8; TRBD2 agrees at 15 bases. V shed 5 bases and J 5 bases; nucleotides not matched to a gene: 14. CDR1 SGHVS and CDR2 FQNEAQ come from the germline V gene. The CDR3 is 19 amino acids. This CDR3 reads CASSPWAYGLAGGRDTQYF. CDR3 in DNA: TGTGCCAGCAGCCCCTGGGCATATGGACTAGCGGGAGGGCGAGATACGCAGTATTTT.

The chain is built from TRBV10-3 and TRBJ2-5; D not certain. Per the germline V gene, CDR1 is ENHRY and CDR2 is SYGVKD. Trimming pared 7 bases from V and 1 base from J, leaving 13 bases between. This CDR3 region has 14 residues. The CDR3 DNA reads as TGTGCCATCACCCGAGCCCCGGGCCAAGAGACCCAGTACTTC. Its translation: CAITRAPGQETQYF.

The gene calls are TRBV27 and TRBJ1-2; D unclear. Germline CDR1 and CDR2: MNHEY and SMNVEV (reference sequence). This CDR3 spans 15 amino acids. V was trimmed by 3 bases and J by 0 bases, leaving 11 bases between them. This chain's CDR3 is CASSFAADPNYGYTF. The CDR3 DNA reads as TGTGCCAGCAGTTTCGCTGCAGACCCTAACTATGGCTACACCTTC.

CDR3 sequence: CASSLTGDTQYF. DNA for the CDR3: TGTGCCAGCAGCTTAACCGGAGATACGCAGTATTTT. The chain joins TRBV7-3 to TRBJ2-3; D uncertain. Trimming took off 0 bases at V and 5 bases at J, with 3 bases between the two ends. CDR1 is SGHTA, CDR2 FQGTGA, per germline. This CDR3 spans 12 amino acids.

The chain links TRBV7-3 to TRBJ2-1, with TRBD1 matching over 10 bases. Germline V gene data show CDR1 as SGHTA and CDR2 as FQGTGA. The length of the CDR3 is 17 residues. The trim removed 4 bases at V and 6 bases at J, leaving 12 bases unmatched. The CDR3 bases are TGTGCCAGCAGCTCACGGGACAGGGGCTTGTTACCCAATGAGCAGTTCTTC. As protein: CASSSRDRGLLPNEQFF.

This clone appeared once. This sequence joins TRBV7-2 and TRBJ1-3, with 7 bases aligning to TRBD1. Germline CDR1 SGHTA, CDR2 FQGNSA. V lost 1 base to trimming and J lost 4 bases; unmatched junction nucleotides: 4. This CDR3 has 15 amino acids. DNA for the CDR3: TGTGCCAGCAGCTTAGAGGGGGCTTGGGGAAACACCATATATTTT. Translating gives CASSLEGAWGNTIYF. Full variable domain (remainder filled in from reference TRBV7-2 and TRBJ1-3): GAGVSQSPSNKVTEKGKDVELRCDPISGHTALYWYRQSLGQGLEFLIYFQGNSAPDKSGLPSDRFSAERTGGSVSTLTIQRTQQEDSAVYLCASSLEGAWGNTIYFGEGSWLTVV.